A single sample gave rise to the 25 T cell receptor beta chains below, sequenced in a study of control samples from healthy donors and cancer patients. The table came from immunoSEQ multiplex PCR; TCRdb's copy has only in-frame clones and leaves some out. The sample consists of fewer than 200,000 clones, 90% to 95% of them appearing once. The specimen was blood. Receptor source: a woman aged 55-69 years in good health.

The gene calls are TRBV5-1 and TRBJ1-1, with 7 bases identical to TRBD1. Germline CDR1 is SGHRS and CDR2 is YFSETQ. The junction had 14 bases not matched to a gene; V was cut back by 4 bases and J by 5 bases. This CDR3 is built from 16 residues. As DNA, the CDR3 is TGCGCCAGCAGCAACTGGACAGGTGCGATAGGGACTGAAGCTTTCTTT. It is translated as CASSNWTGAIGTEAFF.

V and J are TRBV6-2 or TRBV6-3 and TRBJ1-4; 8 bases fit TRBD1. Trimming at V came to 4 bases and at J to 10 bases, leaving 8 bases not matched to a gene. This CDR3 contains 14 residues. CDR1 is MNHEY, CDR2 SVGEGT, per germline. The CDR3 DNA is TGTGCCAGCAGTTCCACAGGGGGTTCGGGAAAACTGTTTTTT. This codes for CASSSTGGSGKLFF.

The chain couples TRBV7-8 to TRBJ2-7; the match to TRBD1 covers 8 bases. V shed 5 bases and J 9 bases; nucleotides not matched to a gene: 12. From germline, CDR1 is SGHVS and CDR2 FQNEAQ. The CDR3 runs to 14 residues. The CDR3 DNA reads TGTGCCAGCAGCCCGATCGCAGGGGGCAGGGTGCAGTACTTC. Translation gives CASSPIAGGRVQYF.

The V call is TRBV6-5, the J call TRBJ2-5; tentatively, D is TRBD1 (5 bases). Germline CDR1 is MNHEY and CDR2 is SVGAGI. This CDR3 comprises 13 residues. V was shortened by 6 bases and J by 3 bases, with 11 bases between the two germline ends. The CDR3 region is CASSGLGEETQYF. DNA of the CDR3: TGTGCCAGCAGCGGCCTAGGGGAAGAGACCCAGTACTTC.

This clone has only one observation. The chain couples TRBV5-6 to TRBJ2-1; the D gene is possibly TRBD2 (6 bases). The V gene's germline CDR1 is SGHDT and CDR2 YYEEEE. This CDR3 contains 17 residues. Trimming took 0 bases from V and 0 from J, leaving 13 bases between them. CDR3 residues: CASSLVMEGSSYNEQFF. In DNA, the CDR3 is TGTGCCAGCAGCTTGGTCATGGAGGGTTCCTCCTACAATGAGCAGTTCTTC.

This clone was observed a handful of times. The chain has TRBV19 and TRBJ1-2; no clear D. Germline V gene sequence: CDR1 LNHDA, CDR2 SQIVND (reference sequence). There are 12 residues in the CDR3. The V gene lost 4 bases and the J gene lost 4 bases, with 7 bases spanning the gap. CDR3 sequence (DNA): TGTGCCAGTAGTAGAGCCTCCTATGGCTACACCTTC. Translated: CASSRASYGYTF.

The V gene is TRBV9, the J gene TRBJ1-2; TRBD1 matches 7 bases. The V gene end was trimmed by 3 bases and the J gene end by 7 bases; junction bases not matched to a gene: 9. This CDR3 is built from 14 residues. Germline lookup yields CDR1 SGDLS and CDR2 YYNGEE. The CDR3 DNA is TGTGCCAGCAGCGGGGGACAGCCCGTAAGTGGCTACACCTTC. Its protein is CASSGGQPVSGYTF.

V and J are TRBV4-3 and TRBJ1-1; 7 bases are shared with TRBD1. Per the germline V gene, CDR1 is LGHNA and CDR2 is YSLEER. CDR3 length equals 14 residues. The junction had 8 bases not matched to a gene; V was cut back by 3 bases and J by 7 bases. The CDR3 loop reads CASSQETGFNEAFF. The CDR3 DNA is TGCGCCAGCAGCCAGGAGACAGGGTTTAATGAAGCTTTCTTT.

This chain uses TRBV30 with TRBJ1-6, with 7 bases aligning to TRBD1. Trimming removed 2 bases from V and 10 bases from J; junction bases left unmatched: 11. This CDR3 comprises 15 residues. From germline, CDR1 is GTSNPN and CDR2 SVGIG (reference sequence). CDR3: CAWSHWTGVQSPLHF. The DNA of the CDR3 is TGTGCCTGGAGTCACTGGACAGGCGTGCAATCACCCCTCCACTTT.

The J gene is TRBJ1-5, the V gene TRBV5-8, with D possibly matching TRBD1 (5 bases). CDR1 SGHTS and CDR2 YDEGEE come from the germline V gene. The CDR3 loop spans 13 amino acids. Trimming shortened V by 4 bases and J by 10 bases, and 15 bases separated the two germline ends. CDR3 sequence reads: CASSRTGGFPQHF. CDR3 DNA sequence: TGTGCCAGCAGCAGGACGGGGGGGTTCCCCCAGCATTTT.

The rearrangement uses TRBV6-5 and TRBJ2-3; no definite D call. This CDR3 comprises 12 residues. The germline V gene has CDR1 MNHEY and CDR2 SVGAGI. Trimming removed 6 bases from V and 4 bases from J, with 8 bases in between. CDR3 bases: TGTGCCAGCAGGTCCTTCGCAGATACGCAGTATTTT. Residues: CASRSFADTQYF.

The rearrangement links TRBV4-3 to TRBJ1-4, with unresolved D. This CDR3 has 15 residues. Germline V gene sequence: CDR1 LGHNA, CDR2 YSLEER. With 0 bases removed from V and 7 bases from J, the gap between germline ends came to 12 bases. The CDR3 DNA sequence: TGCGCCAGCAGCCAAGAGGGTGGTCGGGGTGAAAAACTGTTTTTT. This translates into CASSQEGGRGEKLFF.

V is TRBV6-2 or TRBV6-3 and J is TRBJ1-2; 8 bases fit TRBD1. V lost 2 bases to trimming and J lost 1 base; unmatched junction nucleotides: 9. The CDR3 consists of 17 residues. Per germline, CDR1 MNHEY and CDR2 SVGEGT. The CDR3 DNA reads TGTGCCAGCAGTTACCAACTCGGGACAGGAGTTAACTATGGCTACACCTTC. It translates to CASSYQLGTGVNYGYTF.

The V gene is TRBV11-1, the J gene TRBJ1-6; D is ambiguous. V gave up 4 bases and J gave up 6 bases, with 13 bases separating them. Germline CDR1 SGHAT, CDR2 FQDESV (reference sequence). This CDR3 has 15 residues. DNA of the CDR3: TGTGCCAGCAGCTGGGCGGCAGCCGCTAATTCACCCCTCCACTTT. Translating gives CASSWAAAANSPLHF.

The V call is TRBV11-1, the J call TRBJ2-7; the D gene could be TRBD1 or TRBD2 (5 bases each). The germline V gene has CDR1 SGHAT and CDR2 FQDESV (reference sequence). The CDR3 totals 15 residues. Trimming pared 0 bases from V and 3 bases from J, leaving 12 bases between. The CDR3 coding sequence is TGTGCCAGCAGCTTAGCTACGGGGCCGGGCTACGAGCAGTACTTC. It yields the protein CASSLATGPGYEQYF.

The rearrangement uses TRBV16 and TRBJ1-5; TRBD1 matches at 8 bases. V lost 0 bases and J lost 6; bases outside the gene matches: 7. Per germline, CDR1 KGHSY and CDR2 FQNENV. This CDR3 has 16 amino acids. CDR3 bases: TGTGCCAGCAGCCAATCGACCTCAGGGGGCGGTCAGCCCCAGCATTTT. This encodes CASSQSTSGGGQPQHF.

V usage is TRBV18 and J usage is TRBJ1-2; the D is unclear. This CDR3 region has 13 residues. V was trimmed by 3 bases and J by 0 bases, leaving 5 bases between them. Germline loops: CDR1 KGHSH, CDR2 LQKENI. CDR3 nucleotide sequence: TGTGCCAGCTCACCGTCGCCTAACTATGGCTACACCTTC. This codes for CASSPSPNYGYTF.

The chain combines TRBV7-8 with TRBJ1-5; D possibly corresponds to TRBD1 (6 bases). The CDR3 loop spans 15 amino acids. CDR1 and CDR2 from the germline V gene are SGHVS and FQNEAQ. Trimming left V 0 bases short and J 6 bases short, with 12 bases between. For the CDR3, the DNA is TGTGCCAGCAGCTTAGCGCTAAGGGGGGTTCAGCCCCAGCATTTT. Protein product: CASSLALRGVQPQHF.

The chain recombines TRBV4-1 with TRBJ1-4; TRBD1 aligns across 7 bases. The CDR3 totals 18 residues. The V and J ends lost 0 bases and 3 bases, in that order; junction bases with no gene match: 10. Germline-derived CDR1 and CDR2 are MGHRA and YSYEKL. This chain's CDR3 is CASSQEGGGGGSNEKLFF. In DNA, the CDR3 is TGCGCCAGCAGCCAAGAAGGAGGGGGCGGTGGATCTAATGAAAAACTGTTTTTT.

This sequence joins TRBV23-1 and TRBJ1-6; TRBD1 is a possible D gene (5 bases). TRBV23-1 falls under the ORF class, with uncertain function. Trimming removed 7 bases at V and 3 bases at J, with 22 bases between. CDR3 length equals 18 residues. In DNA, the CDR3 is TGCGCCAGCACCGACCAACAGGAGGATAAGGGCTATAATTCACCCCTCCACTTT. Amino acids: CASTDQQEDKGYNSPLHF.

This clone was seen more than once but under ten times. The chain joins TRBV19 to TRBJ1-2; TRBD1 is a possible D gene (6 bases). The V end was cut by 1 base, the J end by 8 bases, with 14 bases between. The CDR3 has 14 residues. Per the germline V gene, CDR1 is LNHDA and CDR2 is SQIVND (reference sequence). The CDR3 DNA follows: TGTGCCAGTAGTATAGGAAGTCCAGGGGAAGGCTACACCTTC. Its protein product is CASSIGSPGEGYTF.

Written as DNA, the CDR3 is TGCGCCAGCAGCTTGGGCCAGGTAGGTGAAGCTTTCTTT. Translated, it gives CASSLGQVGEAFF. The V and J genes are TRBV5-1 and TRBJ1-1; D gene unclear. The germline gives CDR1 SGHRS, CDR2 YFSETQ. This CDR3 contains 13 residues. V lost 0 bases and J 7 bases, leaving 10 bases between the germline ends.

The J gene is TRBJ2-5, the V gene TRBV4-1, with D possibly being TRBD1 (8 bases). V shed 7 bases and J shed 3 bases, with 21 bases lying between them. The CDR3 covers 16 residues. Germline-derived CDR1 and CDR2 are MGHRA and YSYEKL. In nucleotides, the CDR3 is TGCGCCAGCACGAAGGGGGGGGGACAGGCGAAAGAGACCCAGTACTTC. Translating it yields CASTKGGGQAKETQYF.

The genes are TRBV6-5 and TRBJ2-7; D might be TRBD1 or TRBD2, each matching 6 bases. The V and J ends lost 0 bases and 1 base respectively, with 10 bases between them. Germline values: CDR1 MNHEY, CDR2 SVGAGI. This CDR3 contains 15 residues. CDR3 nucleotide sequence: TGTGCCAGCAGTTACTCAGGGGGGACTTCCTACGAGCAGTACTTC. Amino acid sequence: CASSYSGGTSYEQYF.

This clone was recorded once. The chain employs TRBV6-8 and TRBJ1-5, with 12 bases aligning to TRBD1. Germline V lookup: CDR1 MNHGY, CDR2 SAAAGT. The CDR3 sequence is 15 residues long. V shed 6 bases and J 5 bases; nucleotides not matched to a gene: 5. Here the CDR3 reads CASRSGQGADQPQHF. CDR3 in DNA: TGTGCCAGCAGATCGGGACAGGGGGCCGATCAGCCCCAGCATTTT.